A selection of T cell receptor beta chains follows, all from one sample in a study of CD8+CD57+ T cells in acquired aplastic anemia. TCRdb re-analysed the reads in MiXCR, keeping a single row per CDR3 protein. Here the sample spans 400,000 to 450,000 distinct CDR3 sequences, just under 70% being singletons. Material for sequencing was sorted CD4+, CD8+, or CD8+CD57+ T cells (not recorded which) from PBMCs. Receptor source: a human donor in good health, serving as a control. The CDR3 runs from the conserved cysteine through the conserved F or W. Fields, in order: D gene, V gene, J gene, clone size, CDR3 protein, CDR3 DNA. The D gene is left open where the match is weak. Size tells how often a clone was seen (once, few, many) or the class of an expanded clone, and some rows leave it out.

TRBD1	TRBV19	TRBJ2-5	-	CASSRQGIWGDQETQYF	TGTGCCAGTAGCCGACAGGGTATTTGGGGCGACCAAGAGACCCAGTACTTC
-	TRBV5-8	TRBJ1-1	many	CASSSKDALGTEAFF	TGTGCCAGCAGCTCCAAGGACGCCTTGGGCACTGAAGCTTTCTTT
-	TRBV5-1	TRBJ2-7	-	CASKPGHVASYEQYF	TGTGCCAGCAAACCGGGACACGTAGCCTCATACGAGCAGTACTTC
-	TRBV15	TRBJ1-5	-	CATRRQSSNHAQHF	TGTGCCACCCGCAGACAAAGTAGCAATCACGCCCAGCATTTC
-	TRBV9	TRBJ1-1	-	CASSADSIANYGSFF	TGTGCCAGCAGCGCGGACAGCATTGCTAACTATGGCTCTTTCTTT
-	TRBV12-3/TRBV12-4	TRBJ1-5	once	CASSANDQPQHF	TGTGCCAGCAGTGCGAATGATCAGCCCCAGCATTTT
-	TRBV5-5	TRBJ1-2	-	CASSWDGVSNYGYTF	TGTGCCAGCAGCTGGGACGGCGTGAGCAACTATGGCTACACCTTC
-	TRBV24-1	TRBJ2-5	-	CATSDPKVLLGETQYF	TGTGCCACCAGTGACCCGAAGGTCCTTTTGGGAGAGACCCAGTACTTC
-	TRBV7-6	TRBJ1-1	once	CASSPQDGPQPPHAFF	TGTGCCAGCAGCCCCCAAGATGGACCCCAGCCCCCGCATGCTTTCTTT
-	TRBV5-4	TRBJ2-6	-	CASSLDRDGSGANVLTF	TGTGCCAGCAGCCTTGACCGGGACGGCTCTGGGGCCAACGTCCTGACTTTC
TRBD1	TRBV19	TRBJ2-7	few	CASNGQGEVSEQYF	TGTGCCAGTAATGGACAGGGGGAAGTGAGTGAGCAGTACTTC
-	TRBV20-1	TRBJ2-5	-	CSASSVRWETGETQYF	TGCAGTGCTAGCAGTGTGCGATGGGAAACGGGAGAGACCCAGTACTTC
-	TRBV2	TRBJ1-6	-	CARVTGLIAVLLDF	TGTGCCAGGGTAACAGGACTGATAGCAGTACTCCTCGACTTT
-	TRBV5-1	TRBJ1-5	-	CASSFGGGADQHF	TGCGCCAGCAGCTTCGGGGGGGGGGCAGACCAGCATTTT
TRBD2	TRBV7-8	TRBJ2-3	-	CASSLARRGGTDTQYF	TGTGCCAGCAGCTTAGCACGACGGGGGGGCACAGATACGCAGTATTTT
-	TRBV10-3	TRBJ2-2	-	CAISQSLITTGGLFF	TGTGCCATCAGTCAGTCTCTAATAACGACCGGGGGGCTGTTTTTT
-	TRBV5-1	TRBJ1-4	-	CASTTLSRDRNEKLFF	TGCGCCAGCACTACACTTTCACGGGACCGTAATGAAAAACTGTTTTTT
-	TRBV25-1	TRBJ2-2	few	CASSEARDTGELFF	TGTGCCAGCAGTGAGGCCCGAGACACCGGGGAGCTGTTTTTT
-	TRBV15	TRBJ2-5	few	CATSRERGTGQGEIQYF	TGTGCCACCAGCAGAGAGAGGGGGACCGGCCAAGGGGAGATCCAGTACTTC
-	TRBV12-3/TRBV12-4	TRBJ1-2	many	CASTTTLPVYGYTF	TGTGCCAGCACTACGACGTTACCAGTCTATGGCTACACCTTC
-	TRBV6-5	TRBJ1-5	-	CASRRPRTQHF	TGTGCCAGCAGACGACCCAGGACCCAGCATTTT
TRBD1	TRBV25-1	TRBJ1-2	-	CASSELRDREYEYTF	TGTGCCAGCAGTGAATTACGGGACAGGGAGTATGAATATACCTTC
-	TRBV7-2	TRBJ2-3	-	CASRRVADQEKQYF	TGTGCCAGCAGGCGAGTAGCGGATCAAGAGAAACAGTATTTT
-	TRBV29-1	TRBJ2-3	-	CSVAPRFTDTQYF	TGCAGCGTTGCTCCACGGTTCACAGATACGCAGTATTTT
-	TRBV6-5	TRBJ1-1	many	CASSYRGLNTEAFF	TGTGCCAGCAGTTATCGGGGACTGAACACTGAAGCTTTCTTT
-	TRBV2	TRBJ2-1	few	CASSDKRVSNEQFF	TGTGCCAGCAGTGACAAGAGGGTTAGCAATGAGCAGTTCTTC
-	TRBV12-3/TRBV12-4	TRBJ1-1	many	CASSLEVAAFF	TGTGCCAGCAGTTTAGAGGTAGCGGCTTTCTTT
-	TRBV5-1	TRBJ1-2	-	CASSLAGISYGYTF	TGCGCCAGCAGCTTGGCCGGGATTTCATATGGCTACACCTTC
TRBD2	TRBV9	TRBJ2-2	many	CASSQLAGNTGELFF	TGTGCCAGCAGCCAACTAGCGGGGAACACCGGGGAGCTGTTTTTT
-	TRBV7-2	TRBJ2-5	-	CASSFGADEETQYF	TGTGCCAGCAGCTTTGGGGCGGACGAAGAGACCCAGTACTTC
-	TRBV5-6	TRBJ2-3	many	CASSLTVNTDTQYF	TGTGCCAGCAGCTTGACTGTAAACACAGATACGCAGTATTTT
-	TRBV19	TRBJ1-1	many	CASSPWNTEAFF	TGTGCCAGTAGTCCCTGGAACACTGAAGCTTTCTTT
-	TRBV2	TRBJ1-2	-	CASSLRTGYGYTF	TGTGCCAGCAGTCTTCGGACGGGCTATGGCTACACCTTC
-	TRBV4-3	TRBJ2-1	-	CASSQGGLVNEQFF	TGCGCCAGCAGCCAAGGCGGCTTAGTCAATGAGCAGTTCTTC
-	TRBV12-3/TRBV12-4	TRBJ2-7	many	CASSLIGGVEQYF	TGTGCCAGCAGCCTCATCGGGGGAGTCGAGCAGTACTTC
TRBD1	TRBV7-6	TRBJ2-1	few	CASRTGTDEQFF	TGTGCCAGCAGAACCGGGACAGATGAGCAGTTCTTC
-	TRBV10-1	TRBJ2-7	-	CASSMGDSSYEQYF	TGCGCCAGCAGTATGGGCGACAGCTCCTACGAGCAGTACTTC
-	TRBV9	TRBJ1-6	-	CASSESGPVYAQFHF	TGTGCCAGCAGCGAGTCGGGACCAGTCTACGCGCAGTTCCATTTT
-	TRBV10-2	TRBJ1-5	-	CASSEKSLGNNQPQHF	TGCGCCAGCAGTGAGAAGAGTTTGGGGAACAATCAGCCCCAGCATTTT
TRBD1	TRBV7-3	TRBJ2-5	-	CASSLRDRAEETQYF	TGTGCCAGCAGCTTAAGGGACAGGGCCGAAGAGACCCAGTACTTC
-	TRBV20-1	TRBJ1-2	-	CSARTGRGEDTF	TGCAGTGCCAGAACGGGGCGGGGGGAGGACACCTTC
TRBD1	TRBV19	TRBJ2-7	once	CASSIGTGGVCEQYF	TGTGCCAGTAGTATTGGGACAGGAGGGGTCTGCGAGCAGTACTTC
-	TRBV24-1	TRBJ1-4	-	CATSGIGGINEKLFF	TGTGCCACCAGTGGGATAGGGGGTATCAATGAAAAACTGTTTTTT
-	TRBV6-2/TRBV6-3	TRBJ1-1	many	CASSYPGRFEAFF	TGTGCCAGCAGTTACCCAGGACGGTTTGAAGCTTTCTTT
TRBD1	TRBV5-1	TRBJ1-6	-	CASSFRGGGTPLHF	TGTGCCAGCAGCTTCAGAGGGGGCGGAACACCCCTCCACTTT
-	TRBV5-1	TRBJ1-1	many	CASSTTANTEAFF	TGCGCCAGCAGCACAACAGCGAACACTGAAGCTTTCTTT
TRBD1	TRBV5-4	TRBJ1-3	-	CASSEGQAGNTIYF	TGTGCCAGCAGCGAGGGACAGGCTGGAAACACCATATATTTT
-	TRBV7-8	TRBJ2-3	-	CASSSGTPAPLHSQYF	TGTGCCAGCAGCTCGGGTACCCCCGCGCCCCTACACTCTCAGTATTTT
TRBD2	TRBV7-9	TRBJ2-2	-	CASSLVDSGARGELFF	TGTGCCAGCAGCTTGGTTGACAGCGGGGCCAGAGGGGAGCTGTTTTTT
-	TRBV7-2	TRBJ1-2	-	CASSQGTRGDEQYTF	TGTGCCAGCAGCCAAGGTACTAGGGGCGACGAGCAGTACACCTTC
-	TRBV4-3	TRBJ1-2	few	CASSQDRETNYGYTF	TGCGCCAGCAGCCAAGATAGGGAGACAAACTATGGCTACACCTTC
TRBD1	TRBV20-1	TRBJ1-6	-	CSARGRGHGPLHF	TGCAGTGCTAGGGGCAGGGGGCATGGGCCCCTCCACTTT
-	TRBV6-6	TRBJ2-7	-	CASSYGTHSSYEQYF	TGTGCCAGCAGTTACGGGACGCATAGCTCCTACGAGCAGTACTTC
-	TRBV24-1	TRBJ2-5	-	CATSDPTRQEAQYF	TGTGCCACCAGTGATCCGACTCGCCAAGAGGCCCAGTACTTC
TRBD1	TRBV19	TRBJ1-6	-	CASTDRVSYSPLHF	TGTGCCAGCACGGACAGGGTTAGTTATTCACCCCTCCACTTT
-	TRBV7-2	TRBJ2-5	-	CASSFQGTPYF	TGTGCCAGCAGCTTTCAAGGAACCCCGTATTTC